The 3 T cell receptor beta chains in this list originate from one sample, sequenced in a study of blood T cell repertoires in COVID-19. The assay was immunoSEQ multiplex PCR, and TCRdb's table has in-frame clones only and misses some. The sample has around 200,000 clones, approximately 84% seen once. The sequenced material came from PBMCs or T cells enriched from blood (not recorded which). These receptors were obtained from a young woman who had recovered from COVID-19.

This sequence joins TRBV12-3 or TRBV12-4 and TRBJ2-3; possibly TRBD1 for D (6 bases). Between the trimmed V and J ends, which lost 5 bases and 8 bases, there was a span of 14 bases. The CDR3 length is 13 residues. The CDR3 loop is CASSTTGSSTQYF. The CDR3 region has the DNA TGTGCCAGCAGTACCACAGGGTCCAGTACGCAGTATTTT.

This clone was counted only a few times. The gene calls are TRBV5-1 and TRBJ2-1; D remains unclear. CDR3 length: 13 residues. V was shortened by 4 bases and J by 7 bases, with 12 bases between the two germline ends. The germline V gene encodes CDR1 SGHRS and CDR2 YFSETQ. The CDR3 is CASSTLSSNEQFF. CDR3 in DNA: TGCGCCAGCAGCACCCTGAGCTCAAATGAGCAGTTCTTC.

This rearrangement joins TRBV2 to TRBJ1-1; D is ambiguous. Trimming took off 6 bases at V and 3 bases at J, with 5 bases between the two ends. This CDR3 has 11 amino acids. Germline V lookup: CDR1 SNHLY, CDR2 FYNNEI. The CDR3 region is CASRAHTEAFF. The CDR3 DNA reads TGTGCCAGCAGGGCCCACACTGAAGCTTTCTTT.